The 18 T cell receptor beta chains listed next were all sequenced from one sample in a study of T cell repertoires in cytomegalovirus infection. TCRdb reprocessed the reads with MiXCR, giving one entry per CDR3 protein. The sample yields about 830,000 distinct CDR3 sequences, approximately 32% seen once. These TCRs are of unknown antigen specificity. The sequences come from cultured CD8+ T cells from PBMCs, collected from culture after CMV antigen stimulation. The receptors derive from a human donor in good health (CMV status not recorded). Some clones in this sample may be carry-over from other donors' samples.

This clonotype was recorded at least ten times. The V and J genes are TRBV7-2 and TRBJ1-1; D may be TRBD1 (6 bases). CDR1 and CDR2 from the germline V gene are SGHTA and FQGNSA. The germline V and J ends were trimmed by 0 bases and 1 base, with 9 bases remaining between them. CDR3 length: 15 residues. The CDR3 region is CASSLALGANTEAFF. DNA for the CDR3: TGTGCCAGCAGCTTAGCACTGGGGGCGAACACTGAAGCTTTCTTT. The whole variable domain, filled in from reference TRBV7-2 and TRBJ1-1, reads GAGVSQSPSNKVTEKGKDVELRCDPISGHTALYWYRQSLGQGLEFLIYFQGNSAPDKSGLPSDRFSAERTGGSVSTLTIQRTQQEDSAVYLCASSLALGANTEAFFGQGTRLTVV.

This clonotype was observed a handful of times. This chain links TRBV5-6 with TRBJ2-1; D not certain. CDR1 and CDR2 from the germline V gene are SGHDT and YYEEEE. Deletions cut 3 bases from V and 0 bases from J, with 10 bases between. The CDR3 contains 15 residues. The CDR3 protein is CASSSWVVSYNEQFF. CDR3 coding DNA: TGTGCCAGCAGCTCTTGGGTGGTCTCCTACAATGAGCAGTTCTTC.

This clonotype was counted a few times. The CDR3 DNA is TGTGCCAGCAGTTTATCGCGGGGGGCGTCCAATCAGCCCCAGCATTTT. It encodes CASSLSRGASNQPQHF. The chain employs TRBV27 and TRBJ1-5, with D maybe TRBD1 (6 bases). The V end lost 0 bases, the J end lost 3 bases, and 12 bases lay between the germline ends. This CDR3 is built from 16 residues. The germline gives CDR1 MNHEY, CDR2 SMNVEV (reference sequence).

The chain recombines TRBV14 with TRBJ1-2; D might be TRBD1 (6 bases). The V end lost 0 bases, the J end lost 3 bases, and 11 bases lay between the germline ends. This CDR3 comprises 15 residues. Germline V gene sequence: CDR1 SGHDN, CDR2 FVKESK. This chain's CDR3 is CASSQEPGEDYGYTF. For the CDR3, the DNA is TGTGCCAGCAGCCAAGAGCCAGGGGAGGACTATGGCTACACCTTC.

The chain recombines TRBV4-1 with TRBJ2-7; weak D call: TRBD1 (8 bases). Germline V gene lookup returns CDR1 MGHRA and CDR2 YSYEKL. CDR3 length: 15 residues. V was clipped by 3 bases and J by 2 bases, with 14 bases between them. CDR3: CASSHTGGDTYEQYF. The CDR3 coding sequence is TGCGCCAGCAGCCATACAGGGGGGGATACCTACGAGCAGTACTTC.

The chain couples TRBV27 to TRBJ1-1; 8 nucleotides align to TRBD1. This CDR3 contains 13 residues. Trimming took 7 bases from V and 5 from J; bases not matched to a gene: 6. CDR1 and CDR2 (germline): MNHEY, SMNVEV (reference sequence). Written as DNA, the CDR3 is TGTGCCAGCACCTTACAGGGGGGAACTGAAGCTTTCTTT. This gives the protein CASTLQGGTEAFF.

The J gene is TRBJ2-2, the V gene TRBV4-1; perhaps TRBD1 as D (6 bases). Germline V gene sequence: CDR1 MGHRA, CDR2 YSYEKL. With 3 bases removed from V and 6 bases from J, the gap between germline ends came to 20 bases. This CDR3 has 17 amino acids. CDR3 DNA sequence: TGCGCCAGCAGCCACTTGGACAGCAACAACGGCGCCGGGGAGCTGTTTTTT. Its translation is CASSHLDSNNGAGELFF.

The chain has TRBV7-3 and TRBJ2-3; weak D call: TRBD1 (5 bases). The V end was cut by 5 bases, the J end by 2 bases, with 14 bases between. The CDR3 totals 15 residues. Germline V gene sequence: CDR1 SGHTA, CDR2 FQGTGA. The CDR3 spells CASSPRDSFTDTQYF. Here the CDR3 DNA reads TGTGCCAGCAGCCCCAGAGACAGCTTCACAGATACGCAGTATTTT.

This clonotype has at least ten counts. The chain employs TRBV7-6 and TRBJ2-1, with TRBD2 matching over 9 bases. The CDR3 runs to 15 residues. The V segment lost 7 bases and the J segment 2 bases; nucleotides outside the gene matches: 6. The germline V gene has CDR1 SGHVS and CDR2 FNYEAQ. The CDR3 loop reads CASTFSGGPYNEQFF. The CDR3 nucleotides read TGTGCCAGCACCTTTAGCGGGGGACCCTACAATGAGCAGTTCTTC.

The sample holds many counts of this clonotype. The rearrangement uses TRBV7-6 and TRBJ2-7, with TRBD1 identical over 8 bases. V shed 0 bases and J 3 bases; nucleotides not matched to a gene: 4. The CDR3 has 15 amino acids. Looked up from germline, CDR1 is SGHVS and CDR2 is FNYEAQ. The CDR3 loop reads CASSLAGQANYEQYF. In DNA form, the CDR3 reads TGTGCCAGCAGCTTAGCGGGACAGGCCAACTACGAGCAGTACTTC.

The V and J genes are TRBV7-9 and TRBJ2-3; 8 bases are a match to TRBD1. The germline gives CDR1 SEHNR, CDR2 FQNEAQ (reference sequence). The CDR3 is 14 residues long. J was trimmed by 1 base and V by 6 bases; bases with no gene match: 3. The CDR3 nucleotides are TGTGCCAGCAGGGAGACAGGGGGCACAGATACGCAGTATTTT. It encodes CASRETGGTDTQYF.

This clonotype showed up just a few times. V is TRBV18 and J is TRBJ2-3, with 9 positions matching TRBD1. CDR1 and CDR2 (germline): KGHSH, LQKENI. There are 17 residues in the CDR3. V was pared by 2 bases and J by 0 bases, with 6 bases of the junction left unmatched. The CDR3 DNA sequence: TGTGCCAGCTCACCAGAAGGGACAGGGCTGAGCACAGATACGCAGTATTTT. Translated, it gives CASSPEGTGLSTDTQYF.

This chain joins TRBV28 and TRBJ2-5, with a tentative D call TRBD1 (6 bases). This CDR3 region has 14 residues. Germline loops: CDR1 MDHEN, CDR2 SYDVKM. The V end lost 7 bases, the J end lost 2 bases, and 14 bases lay between the germline ends. The CDR3 sequence: CASTPLTGQETQYF. For the CDR3, the DNA is TGTGCCAGCACCCCCCTGACAGGTCAAGAGACCCAGTACTTC.

This clonotype has ten or more counts. The CDR3 DNA reads TGTGCCAGCAGCTTTAAGGGGATGTGGGATGAGCAGTTCTTC. Protein sequence: CASSFKGMWDEQFF. The chain carries TRBV7-2 and TRBJ2-1; a weak D match, TRBD1 (5 bases). Trimming took off 3 bases at V and 8 bases at J, with 14 bases between the two ends. CDR1 is SGHTA and CDR2 is FQGNSA in the germline V gene. This CDR3 is 14 amino acids long. The whole variable domain, filled in from reference TRBV7-2 and TRBJ2-1, reads GAGVSQSPSNKVTEKGKDVELRCDPISGHTALYWYRQSLGQGLEFLIYFQGNSAPDKSGLPSDRFSAERTGGSVSTLTIQRTQQEDSAVYLCASSFKGMWDEQFFGPGTRLTVL.

The V gene is TRBV29-1, the J gene TRBJ1-5, with TRBD1 identical over 7 bases. Germline V gene sequence: CDR1 SQVTM, CDR2 ANQGSEA. J gave up 2 bases and V 4 bases, and 5 bases lay outside the gene matches. The CDR3 loop spans 14 amino acids. The CDR3 region has the DNA TGCAGCGTTGCGACAGGGTCTGGCAATCAGCCCCAGCATTTT. Protein: CSVATGSGNQPQHF.

V is TRBV4-1 and J is TRBJ2-5, with a tentative D call TRBD2 (5 bases). From germline, CDR1 is MGHRA and CDR2 YSYEKL. The CDR3 sequence is 16 residues long. V shed 4 bases and J shed 2 bases, with 17 bases lying between them. CDR3 nucleotide sequence: TGCGCCAGCAGCCTTCGGAAAGAGGGCAGTCAAGAGACCCAGTACTTC. This sequence encodes CASSLRKEGSQETQYF.

The chain has TRBV11-3 and TRBJ1-1; D remains ambiguous. In germline, CDR1 is SGHNT, CDR2 YENEEA. The V end lost 0 bases, the J end lost 10 bases, and 12 bases lay between the germline ends. The CDR3 has 13 residues. The CDR3 sequence: CASSLDGTRGAFF. The CDR3 DNA reads as TGTGCCAGCAGCTTAGACGGAACCCGAGGAGCTTTCTTT.

Written as DNA, the CDR3 is TGTGCCACCGCTGTGACTAGCGGGGGTTGGGAGACCCAGTACTTC. It specifies CATAVTSGGWETQYF. This rearrangement joins TRBV24-1 to TRBJ2-5, with 12 bases that match TRBD2. Germline CDR1 reads KGHDR; CDR2 reads SFDVKD. The ends lost 9 bases at V and 5 bases at J; junction bases unmatched: 9. The CDR3 consists of 15 residues.